Listed below are T cell receptor beta chains from one sample, sequenced in a study of blood T cells in healthy people across ages. MiXCR, run by TCRdb on the 5' RACE reads, gives a single entry per CDR3 protein. The sample yields approximately 880,000 distinct CDR3 sequences, roughly 43% seen once. What was sequenced was blood. The receptors shown here come from a man aged 25 to 40 in good health. Both conserved end residues are part of each CDR3. A D gene is named only where the DNA matches it firmly. A clone size is listed for some rows: how often the clone was seen (once, few, many), or a class if it is expanded.

clone_size	d_call	v_call	j_call	cdr3_aa	cdr3_nt
few	TRBD2	TRBV7-2	TRBJ2-7	CASSRRTSGGITYEQYF	TGTGCCAGCAGCAGACGGACTAGCGGGGGGATTACCTACGAGCAGTACTTC
NA	NA	TRBV20-1	TRBJ1-2	CSAKDTPGYTF	TGCAGTGCGAAGGACACCCCTGGCTACACCTTC
NA	NA	TRBV29-1	TRBJ1-3	CSVEFAYTIYF	TGCAGCGTTGAATTCGCGTACACCATATATTTT
NA	NA	TRBV4-3	TRBJ1-1	CASSQVDRVGTEAFF	TGCGCCAGCAGCCAAGTGGATAGGGTTGGCACTGAAGCTTTCTTT
NA	TRBD2	TRBV20-1	TRBJ2-7	CSARGPGRGVDYEQYF	TGCAGTGCTAGAGGTCCGGGGCGGGGGGTGGATTACGAGCAGTACTTC
NA	NA	TRBV4-3	TRBJ1-2	CASSQDGQGYTF	TGCGCCAGCAGCCAGGACGGTCAGGGCTACACCTTC
NA	NA	TRBV4-1	TRBJ2-7	CASSQELRQPYEQYF	TGCGCCAGCAGCCAAGAATTGCGTCAGCCCTACGAGCAGTACTTC
NA	NA	TRBV28	TRBJ2-3	CASHIPGQPTDTQYF	TGTGCCAGCCACATCCCGGGGCAGCCCACAGATACGCAGTATTTT
NA	NA	TRBV3-1	TRBJ2-5	CASSQDRGKETQYF	TGTGCCAGCAGCCAAGACCGGGGAAAAGAGACCCAGTACTTC
many	NA	TRBV12-3/TRBV12-4	TRBJ1-2	CASSSGAGYGYTF	TGTGCCAGCAGCAGCGGGGCAGGCTATGGCTACACCTTC
few	NA	TRBV27	TRBJ1-2	CASSLRWVEVFSHGYTF	TGTGCCAGCAGTTTACGATGGGTGGAGGTTTTTTCGCACGGCTACACCTTC
once	TRBD1	TRBV7-9	TRBJ2-5	CASSQPQGAETQYF	TGTGCCAGCAGTCAACCACAGGGGGCAGAGACCCAGTACTTC
NA	TRBD1	TRBV5-6	TRBJ1-5	CASSSGAGTGYQPQHF	TGTGCCAGCAGCTCGGGAGCCGGGACAGGGTATCAGCCCCAGCATTTT
NA	NA	TRBV6-5	TRBJ1-4	CASSPGPYEKLFF	TGTGCCAGCAGCCCCGGACCCTATGAAAAACTGTTTTTT
NA	NA	TRBV20-1	TRBJ2-7	CSASTIAQYF	TGCAGTGCTAGTACCATCGCCCAGTACTTC
NA	TRBD1	TRBV4-3	TRBJ2-3	CASSHDRGASTDTQYF	TGCGCCAGCAGCCACGACAGGGGGGCTAGCACAGATACGCAGTATTTT